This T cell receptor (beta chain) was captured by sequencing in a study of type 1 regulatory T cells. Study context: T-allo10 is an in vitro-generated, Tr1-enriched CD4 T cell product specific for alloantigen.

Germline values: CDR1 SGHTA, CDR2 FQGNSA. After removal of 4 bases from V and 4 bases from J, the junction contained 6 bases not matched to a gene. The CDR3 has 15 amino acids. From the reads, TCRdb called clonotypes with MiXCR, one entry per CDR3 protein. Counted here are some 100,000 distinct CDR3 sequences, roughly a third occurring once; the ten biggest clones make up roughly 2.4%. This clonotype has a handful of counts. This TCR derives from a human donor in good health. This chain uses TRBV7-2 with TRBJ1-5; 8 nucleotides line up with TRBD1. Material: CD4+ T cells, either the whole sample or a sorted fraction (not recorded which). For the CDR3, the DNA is TGTGCCAGCAGCTCGGGACAGGCCATTAATCAGCCCCAGCATTTT. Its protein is CASSSGQAINQPQHF. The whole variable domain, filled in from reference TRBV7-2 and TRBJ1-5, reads GAGVSQSPSNKVTEKGKDVELRCDPISGHTALYWYRQSLGQGLEFLIYFQGNSAPDKSGLPSDRFSAERTGGSVSTLTIQRTQQEDSAVYLCASSSGQAINQPQHFGDGTRLSIL.